A single TCR beta chain is shown here with its context. The record originates from a study of blood T cell repertoires in COVID-19. Study background: Researchers got acute and convalescent COVID-19 samples from the United States, Italy and Spain.

CDR1 is WNHNN and CDR2 is SYGVQD in the germline V gene (reference sequence). V lost 0 bases to trimming and J lost 6 bases; unmatched junction nucleotides: 4. The CDR3 consists of 15 residues. The method was immunoSEQ multiplex PCR; TCRdb's version includes in-frame clones alone and lacks a portion of them. The data hold 95,000 to 150,000 clones, with approximately 85% observed a single time. The source material was peripheral blood. The TCR was taken from an elderly woman with acute or convalescent COVID-19. The V call is TRBV10-1, the J call TRBJ2-1; 8 positions match TRBD1. In DNA form, the CDR3 reads TGCGCCAGCAGTGAGTCCCTGACAGGGGTCAATGAGCAGTTCTTC. Protein sequence: CASSESLTGVNEQFF.